The 10 T cell receptor beta chains presented below share a single source sample, sequenced in a study of blood T cell repertoires in COVID-19. Profiling relied on immunoSEQ multiplex PCR, and the TCRdb table lists in-frame clones only, not all of them. The sample gives about 300,000 clones, more than 75% of which show up once; around 1.2% is in the top ten. The sequencing sample was made of peripheral blood. The receptors here all came from an older man with acute or convalescent COVID-19.

The chain couples TRBV19 to TRBJ1-6; TRBD1 is a possible D gene (5 bases). Germline V gene sequence: CDR1 LNHDA, CDR2 SQIVND (reference sequence). V was cut by 6 bases and J by 7 bases, with 16 bases left in between. This CDR3 has 15 residues. The CDR3 DNA is TGTGCCAGTAGCCCGCCAGGGCCATACAATTCACCCCTCCACTTT. Protein: CASSPPGPYNSPLHF.

The J gene is TRBJ1-3, the V gene TRBV19; D is uncertain. Germline CDR1 is LNHDA and CDR2 is SQIVND (reference sequence). V lost 5 bases and J lost 0, with 11 bases in between. The CDR3 length is 15 residues. The CDR3 region is CASSGGRPSGNTIYF. The DNA for the CDR3 is TGTGCCAGTAGTGGCGGAAGGCCCTCTGGAAACACCATATATTTT.

The V gene is TRBV7-3, the J gene TRBJ2-3, with 14 bases that match TRBD2. CDR3 length: 18 residues. Trimming at V came to 1 base and at J to 0 bases, leaving 3 bases not matched to a gene. Per the germline V gene, CDR1 is SGHTA and CDR2 is FQGTGA. The CDR3 coding sequence is TGTGCCAGCAGCTTAATGACTAGCGGGGGGGCCAGCACAGATACGCAGTATTTT. Encoded protein: CASSLMTSGGASTDTQYF.

The V gene is TRBV30, the J gene TRBJ2-2; unclear D gene. This CDR3 is built from 14 residues. The germline V and J ends were trimmed by 2 bases and 9 bases, with 16 bases remaining between them. Germline-derived CDR1 and CDR2 are GTSNPN and SVGIG (reference sequence). The CDR3 DNA follows: TGTGCCTGGAGTCCCACCGACATTATAAGGGAGCTGTTTTTT. Its protein is CAWSPTDIIRELFF.

This clone was counted once. The chain employs TRBV5-4 and TRBJ2-3; a possible D gene is TRBD2 (7 bases). Trimming left V 1 base short and J 5 bases short, with 17 bases between. This CDR3 region has 16 residues. Germline CDR1 is SGHNT and CDR2 is YYREEE (reference sequence). The CDR3 region has the DNA TGTGCCAGCAGCTTGAGCGCCTCCGGGGGGCAAGATACGCAGTATTTT. Residues: CASSLSASGGQDTQYF.

This clone appeared a few times. This chain links TRBV30 with TRBJ1-4, with 9 bases aligning to TRBD1. V shed 0 bases, J shed 5 bases, and the junction held 10 bases outside the gene matches. The CDR3 runs to 17 residues. Germline-derived CDR1 and CDR2 are GTSNPN and SVGIG (reference sequence). The CDR3 region has the DNA TGTGCCTGGAGTGTACTGACAGGAGGACAGGGGAATGAAAAACTGTTTTTT. It specifies CAWSVLTGGQGNEKLFF.

The V and J genes are TRBV24-1 and TRBJ1-2; a possible D gene is TRBD1 (5 bases). This CDR3 has 16 amino acids. Germline V CDR1 and CDR2: KGHDR, SFDVKD. Trimming pared 3 bases from V and 4 bases from J, leaving 17 bases between. CDR3 in DNA: TGTGCCACCAGTGATCCCGCCGTCGGGGGATCCTATGGCTACACCTTC. Residues: CATSDPAVGGSYGYTF.

V is TRBV28 and J is TRBJ2-1, with a possible D match to TRBD1 (6 bases). CDR1 is MDHEN, CDR2 SYDVKM, per germline. V lost 6 bases, J lost 5 bases, and 17 bases lay in between. The CDR3 is made up of 15 amino acids. CDR3 in DNA: TGTGCCAGCAGCACAGGGAGTTATCGCAACAATGAGCAGTTCTTC. This codes for CASSTGSYRNNEQFF.

This clone was recorded once. The CDR3 spells CASRSGSSGNTIYF. DNA of the CDR3: TGTGCCAGTAGATCGGGGAGCTCTGGAAACACCATATATTTT. The rearrangement joins TRBV19 to TRBJ1-3; no definite D call. Germline CDR1 LNHDA, CDR2 SQIVND (reference sequence). The CDR3 is made up of 14 amino acids. The germline V and J ends were trimmed by 6 bases and 0 bases, with 9 bases remaining between them.

The chain couples TRBV5-5 to TRBJ2-7; no clear D gene. CDR3 length equals 15 residues. Trimming took 1 base from V and 1 from J, leaving 12 bases between them. Looked up from germline, CDR1 is SGHKS and CDR2 is YYEKEE (reference sequence). Here the CDR3 DNA reads TGTGCCAGCAGCTTGAATCCAGGCTTGTCCTACGAGCAGTACTTC. Its protein is CASSLNPGLSYEQYF.